These 24 T cell receptor beta chains were all obtained from the same sample, sequenced in a study of OX40 agonist ivuxolimab in advanced cancers. Profiling relied on immunoSEQ multiplex PCR, and the TCRdb table lists in-frame clones only, not all of them. In the table there are tens of thousands of clones, over 80% of which are singletons. The sample in question was CD4+ or CD8+ T cells sorted from blood, obtained in a trial of the OX40 agonist ivuxolimab. These receptors came from an adult with an advanced solid tumor such as melanoma, head and neck, liver or kidney cancer.

The chain couples TRBV30 to TRBJ1-5, with D unclear. Germline V lookup: CDR1 GTSNPN, CDR2 SVGIG (reference sequence). The CDR3 totals 13 residues. Trimming took off 2 bases at V and 4 bases at J, with 9 bases between the two ends. CDR3 amino acids: CAWSRTHNQPQHF. For the CDR3, the DNA is TGTGCCTGGAGTCGTACCCATAATCAGCCCCAGCATTTT.

This chain connects TRBV5-4 to TRBJ2-1, with TRBD2 identical over 8 bases. V dropped 1 base and J dropped 8; count of bases not matched to a gene: 8. The CDR3 is 15 amino acids. The germline V gene encodes CDR1 SGHNT and CDR2 YYREEE (reference sequence). The CDR3 sequence is CASSLTAGVRDEQFF. The CDR3 nucleotides are TGTGCCAGCAGCTTGACAGCGGGAGTCAGGGATGAGCAGTTCTTC.

The chain couples TRBV14 to TRBJ2-5; possible D gene TRBD1, 6 bases. This CDR3 is built from 15 residues. CDR1 is SGHDN and CDR2 is FVKESK in the germline V gene. Deletions cut 4 bases from V and 0 bases from J, with 12 bases between. CDR3 coding DNA: TGTGCCAGCAGCCCCCTAGGACAGAACCAAGAGACCCAGTACTTC. Encoded protein: CASSPLGQNQETQYF.

Only a few counts were recorded for this clone. The chain has TRBV30 and TRBJ1-6; TRBD1 might be the D (6 bases). The germline gives CDR1 GTSNPN, CDR2 SVGIG (reference sequence). The CDR3 runs 14 residues. V dropped 0 bases and J dropped 7 bases, with 10 bases sitting between them. CDR3 loop: CAWSVGTGNSPLHF. CDR3 sequence (DNA): TGTGCCTGGAGTGTAGGCACAGGGAATTCACCCCTCCACTTT.

The CDR3 region is CASSLDFSYEQYF. As DNA, the CDR3 is TGTGCCAGCAGCTTGGACTTCTCCTACGAGCAGTACTTC. The chain links TRBV5-4 to TRBJ2-7, with D unresolved. Germline V gene data show CDR1 as SGHNT and CDR2 as YYREEE (reference sequence). The CDR3 length is 13 residues. Trimming shortened V by 0 bases and J by 0 bases, and 4 bases separated the two germline ends.

The genes are TRBV28 and TRBJ1-5, with a possible D match to TRBD1 (6 bases). The V and J ends lost 6 bases and 4 bases respectively, with 10 bases between them. Germline CDR1 and CDR2: MDHEN and SYDVKM. The CDR3 is made up of 13 amino acids. The CDR3 is CASSGTLNQPQHF. Written as DNA, the CDR3 is TGTGCCAGCAGCGGGACACTAAATCAGCCCCAGCATTTT.

This chain links TRBV6-6 with TRBJ2-7; a weak D match, TRBD1 (5 bases). The V gene lost 0 bases and the J gene lost 3 bases, with 12 bases spanning the gap. Germline CDR1 is MNHNY and CDR2 is SVGAGI (reference sequence). The CDR3 is 15 residues long. CDR3 residues: CASSYSLGQVYEQYF. As DNA, the CDR3 is TGTGCCAGCAGTTACTCTCTGGGGCAGGTCTACGAGCAGTACTTC.

This clone was observed a single time. The V call is TRBV5-1, the J call TRBJ2-5; D uncertain. V lost 0 bases and J 2 bases, leaving 8 bases between the germline ends. Per the germline V gene, CDR1 is SGHRS and CDR2 is YFSETQ. The CDR3 is 14 residues long. The CDR3 nucleotides read TGCGCCAGCAGCTTGGGACCCGCACAAGAGACCCAGTACTTC. It specifies CASSLGPAQETQYF.

This chain uses TRBV7-9 with TRBJ1-1; 9 bases are a match to TRBD1. The CDR3 extends over 14 amino acids. V was clipped by 3 bases and J by 3 bases; unmatched bases: 2. Per germline, CDR1 SEHNR and CDR2 FQNEAQ (reference sequence). CDR3 in DNA: TGTGCCAGCAGCTTCCGGACAGGGGACACTGAAGCTTTCTTT. Amino acids: CASSFRTGDTEAFF.

This sequence joins TRBV5-1 and TRBJ1-1; 9 positions match TRBD1. Germline V lookup: CDR1 SGHRS, CDR2 YFSETQ. CDR3 size: 17 residues. The trim removed 3 bases at V and 8 bases at J, leaving 17 bases unmatched. The CDR3 protein is CASSSYRDRALIGEAFF. The CDR3, as DNA: TGCGCCAGCAGCTCGTATAGGGACAGGGCATTAATCGGGGAAGCTTTCTTT.

The V and J genes are TRBV7-2 and TRBJ1-2, with TRBD1 identical over 8 bases. Losses at the gene ends were 3 bases for V and 2 bases for J; bases not matched to a gene: 2. The CDR3 totals 14 residues. Germline-derived CDR1 and CDR2 are SGHTA and FQGNSA. CDR3 sequence (DNA): TGTGCCAGCAGCTTCAGGGGGCTGAACTATGGCTACACCTTC. Translating it yields CASSFRGLNYGYTF. Variable domain in full (rest from reference TRBV7-2 and TRBJ1-2): GAGVSQSPSNKVTEKGKDVELRCDPISGHTALYWYRQSLGQGLEFLIYFQGNSAPDKSGLPSDRFSAERTGGSVSTLTIQRTQQEDSAVYLCASSFRGLNYGYTFGSGTRLTVV.

The rearrangement joins TRBV2 to TRBJ1-6; no clear D gene. The germline gives CDR1 SNHLY, CDR2 FYNNEI. Deletions cut 3 bases from V and 7 bases from J, with 13 bases between. This CDR3 region has 15 residues. The CDR3 is CASSERGGENSPLHF. In nucleotides, the CDR3 is TGTGCCAGCAGTGAGCGGGGAGGAGAGAATTCACCCCTCCACTTT. Together with reference TRBV2 and TRBJ1-6, the CDR3 gives the full variable domain: EPEVTQTPSHQVTQMGQEVILRCVPISNHLYFYWYRQILGQKVEFLVSFYNNEISEKSEIFDDQFSVERPDGSNFTLKIRSTKLEDSAMYFCASSERGGENSPLHFGNGTRLTVT.

The V call is TRBV5-8, the J call TRBJ1-4; 9 nucleotides line up with TRBD1. Germline loops: CDR1 SGHTS, CDR2 YDEGEE. After removal of 4 bases from V and 8 bases from J, the junction contained 9 bases not matched to a gene. The CDR3 spans 15 residues. The CDR3 coding sequence is TGTGCCAGCAGCGTCGACAGGGGGTGGAAAGAAAAACTGTTTTTT. Residues: CASSVDRGWKEKLFF.

V gene TRBV4-3 combines with J gene TRBJ2-7; 8 bases map to TRBD2. CDR3 length: 16 residues. The ends lost 0 bases at V and 7 bases at J; junction bases unmatched: 11. Germline-derived CDR1 and CDR2 are LGHNA and YSLEER. The CDR3 is CASSQDFPGGAREQYF. The CDR3 nucleotides are TGCGCCAGCAGCCAAGATTTTCCCGGGGGGGCGCGGGAGCAGTACTTC.

The rearrangement joins TRBV5-1 to TRBJ1-1; 8 bases line up with TRBD1. Looked up from germline, CDR1 is SGHRS and CDR2 is YFSETQ. V lost 4 bases, J lost 10 bases, and 15 bases stayed unmatched. The CDR3 is 15 amino acids. The CDR3 spells CASSLAGQAIALAFF. Here the CDR3 DNA reads TGCGCCAGCAGCCTGGCGGGACAGGCGATTGCCCTAGCTTTCTTT.

The gene calls are TRBV7-8 and TRBJ1-2; no clear D gene. The ends were cut back, 3 bases at V and 2 bases at J, with 10 bases in the middle. The CDR3 spans 14 residues. CDR1 is SGHVS and CDR2 is FQNEAQ in the germline V gene. CDR3 coding DNA: TGTGCCAGCAGCTTGGGGTGGGAGAACTATGGCTACACCTTC. Amino acids: CASSLGWENYGYTF.

The chain joins TRBV6-1 to TRBJ2-7; no definite D call. The CDR3 contains 13 residues. With 5 bases removed from V and 2 bases from J, the gap between germline ends came to 10 bases. Germline V gene lookup returns CDR1 MNHNS and CDR2 SASEGT. CDR3 sequence (DNA): TGTGCCAGCAGTCGGCCCGGGCCCTACGAGCAGTACTTC. Amino acid sequence: CASSRPGPYEQYF.

This clone was seen a handful of times. V gene TRBV6-1 combines with J gene TRBJ2-7; TRBD1 agrees at 7 bases. After removal of 6 bases from V and 3 bases from J, the junction contained 8 bases not matched to a gene. Germline loops: CDR1 MNHNS, CDR2 SASEGT. The CDR3 is made up of 14 amino acids. The CDR3 reads CASSEGATIYEQYF. The CDR3 DNA is TGTGCCAGCAGCGAGGGGGCCACAATCTACGAGCAGTACTTC.

The gene calls are TRBV19 and TRBJ2-1; D is uncertain. From germline, CDR1 is LNHDA and CDR2 SQIVND (reference sequence). V lost 5 bases and J 1 base, leaving 9 bases between the germline ends. This CDR3 comprises 14 residues. The CDR3 here is CASSPDRSYNEQFF. The CDR3 nucleotides are TGTGCCAGTAGTCCGGACCGGTCCTACAATGAGCAGTTCTTC.

This rearrangement joins TRBV29-1 to TRBJ2-5; 12 bases fit TRBD1. J was trimmed by 4 bases and V by 6 bases; bases with no gene match: 3. CDR1 is SQVTM, CDR2 ANQGSEA, per germline. This CDR3 is 13 amino acids long. The CDR3 DNA is TGCAGCGTGGGGACAGGGGGCAGAGAGACCCAGTACTTC. This encodes CSVGTGGRETQYF.

The V gene is TRBV11-3, the J gene TRBJ2-1; no clear D. With 1 base removed from V and 2 bases from J, the gap between germline ends came to 3 bases. Germline V lookup: CDR1 SGHNT, CDR2 YENEEA. This CDR3 contains 13 residues. The CDR3 nucleotides read TGTGCCAGCAGCTTAGGACCCTACAATGAGCAGTTCTTC. Its protein is CASSLGPYNEQFF.

The V call is TRBV6-5, the J call TRBJ1-6; TRBD1 is a possible D gene (5 bases). This CDR3 region has 13 residues. In germline, CDR1 is MNHEY, CDR2 SVGAGI. V was trimmed by 7 bases and J by 11 bases, leaving 15 bases between them. The DNA of the CDR3 is TGTGCCAGCAACAACGGGGCGGGGGCACCCCTCCACTTT. This sequence encodes CASNNGAGAPLHF.

This chain connects TRBV5-5 to TRBJ1-5, with D unclear. This CDR3 has 13 residues. Trimming left V 4 bases short and J 2 bases short, with 7 bases between. The germline gives CDR1 SGHKS, CDR2 YYEKEE (reference sequence). In DNA, the CDR3 is TGTGCCAGCAGCCTTACAGGCAATCAGCCCCAGCATTTT. It codes for CASSLTGNQPQHF.

The chain uses TRBV30 and TRBJ1-1, with 7 nucleotides matching TRBD1. Germline CDR1 GTSNPN, CDR2 SVGIG (reference sequence). After removal of 0 bases from V and 0 bases from J, the junction contained 4 bases not matched to a gene. This CDR3 has 15 amino acids. The CDR3 DNA follows: TGTGCCTGGAGTGTAGACAGGGTCATGAACACTGAAGCTTTCTTT. This sequence encodes CAWSVDRVMNTEAFF.